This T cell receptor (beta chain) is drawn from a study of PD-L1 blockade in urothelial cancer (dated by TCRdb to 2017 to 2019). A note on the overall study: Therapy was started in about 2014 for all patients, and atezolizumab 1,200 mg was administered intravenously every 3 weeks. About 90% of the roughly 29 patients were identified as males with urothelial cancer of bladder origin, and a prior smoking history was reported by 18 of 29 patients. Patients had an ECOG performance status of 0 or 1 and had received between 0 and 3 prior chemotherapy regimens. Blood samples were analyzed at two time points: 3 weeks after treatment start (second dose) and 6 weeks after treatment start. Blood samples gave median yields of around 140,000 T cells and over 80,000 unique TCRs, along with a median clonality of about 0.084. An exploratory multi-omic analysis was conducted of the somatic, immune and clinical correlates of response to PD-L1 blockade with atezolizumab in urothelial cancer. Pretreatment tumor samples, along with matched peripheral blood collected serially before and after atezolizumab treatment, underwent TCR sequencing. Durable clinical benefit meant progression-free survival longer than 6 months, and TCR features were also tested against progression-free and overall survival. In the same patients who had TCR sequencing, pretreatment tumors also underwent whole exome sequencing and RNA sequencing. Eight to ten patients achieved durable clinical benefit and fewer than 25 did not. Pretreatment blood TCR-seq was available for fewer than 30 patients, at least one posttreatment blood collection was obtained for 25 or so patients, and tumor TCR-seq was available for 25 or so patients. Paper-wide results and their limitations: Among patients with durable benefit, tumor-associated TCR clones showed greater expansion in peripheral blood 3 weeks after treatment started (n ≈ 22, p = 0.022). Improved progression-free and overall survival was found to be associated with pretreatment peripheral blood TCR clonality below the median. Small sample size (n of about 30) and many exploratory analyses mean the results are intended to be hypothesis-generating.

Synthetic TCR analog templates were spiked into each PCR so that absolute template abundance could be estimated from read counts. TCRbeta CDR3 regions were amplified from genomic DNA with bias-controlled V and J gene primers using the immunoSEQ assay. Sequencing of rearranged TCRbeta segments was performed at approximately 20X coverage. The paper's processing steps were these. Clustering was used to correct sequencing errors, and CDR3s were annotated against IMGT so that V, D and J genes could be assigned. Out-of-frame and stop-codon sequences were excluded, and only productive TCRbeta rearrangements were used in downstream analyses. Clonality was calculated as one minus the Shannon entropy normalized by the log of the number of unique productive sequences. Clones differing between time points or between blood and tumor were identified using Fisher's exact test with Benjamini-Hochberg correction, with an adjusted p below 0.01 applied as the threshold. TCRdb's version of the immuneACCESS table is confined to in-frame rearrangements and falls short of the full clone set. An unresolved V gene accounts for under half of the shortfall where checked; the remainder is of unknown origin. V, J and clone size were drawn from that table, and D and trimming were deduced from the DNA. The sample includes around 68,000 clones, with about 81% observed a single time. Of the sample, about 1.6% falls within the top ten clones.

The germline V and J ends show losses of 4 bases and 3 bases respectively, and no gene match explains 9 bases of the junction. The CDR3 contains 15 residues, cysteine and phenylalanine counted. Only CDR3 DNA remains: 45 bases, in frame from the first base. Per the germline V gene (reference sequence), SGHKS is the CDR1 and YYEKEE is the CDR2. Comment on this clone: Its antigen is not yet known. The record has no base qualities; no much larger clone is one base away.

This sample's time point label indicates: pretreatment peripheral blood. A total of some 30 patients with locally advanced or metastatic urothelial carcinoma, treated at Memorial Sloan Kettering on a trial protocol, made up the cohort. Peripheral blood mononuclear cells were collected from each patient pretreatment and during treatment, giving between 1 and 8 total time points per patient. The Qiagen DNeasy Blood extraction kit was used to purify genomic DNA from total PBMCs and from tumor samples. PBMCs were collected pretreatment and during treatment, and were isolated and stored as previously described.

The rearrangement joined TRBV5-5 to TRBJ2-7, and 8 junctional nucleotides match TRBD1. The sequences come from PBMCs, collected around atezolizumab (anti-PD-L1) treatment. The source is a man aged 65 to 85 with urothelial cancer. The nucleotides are TGTGCCAGCAGCGTAACGCAGGGGGCGATCTACGAGCAGTACTTC. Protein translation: CASSVTQGAIYEQYF.